The 11 T cell receptor beta chains below all came from one sample that was sequenced in a study of blood T cell repertoires in COVID-19. Sequenced by immunoSEQ multiplex PCR; TCRdb stores in-frame clones only, minus some. The repertoire consists of 150,000 or so clones, with roughly three quarters occurring once and the leading ten covering 6%. The specimen sequenced was PBMCs or T cells enriched from blood (not recorded which). The receptors originated from a woman between 50 and 59 years old who had recovered from COVID-19.

This clone has only a few counts. The chain uses TRBV28 and TRBJ1-5; 12 bases fit TRBD1. The CDR3 covers 17 residues. The V segment lost 0 bases and the J segment 1 base; nucleotides outside the gene matches: 1. Germline CDR1 MDHEN, CDR2 SYDVKM. The CDR3 bases are TGTGCCAGCAGTTTATGGGGACAGGGGGCAAGCAATCAGCCCCAGCATTTT. This sequence encodes CASSLWGQGASNQPQHF.

The chain has TRBV7-3 and TRBJ1-2, with TRBD1 matching over 7 bases. The CDR3 is 14 residues long. V lost 5 bases, J lost 4 bases, and 7 bases stayed unmatched. Germline-derived CDR1 and CDR2 are SGHTA and FQGTGA. The CDR3 reads CASSPKGQSYGYTF. The DNA for the CDR3 is TGTGCCAGCAGCCCAAAGGGACAGTCCTATGGCTACACCTTC.

This chain uses TRBV7-2 with TRBJ2-7; 7 nucleotides agree with TRBD1. The germline V gene has CDR1 SGHTA and CDR2 FQGNSA. V was clipped by 5 bases and J by 1 base; unmatched bases: 8. CDR3 size: 15 residues. The CDR3: CASSHSDRLSYEQYF. CDR3 DNA sequence: TGTGCCAGCAGCCATTCGGACAGGTTATCCTACGAGCAGTACTTC. The variable domain in full, completed from reference TRBV7-2 and TRBJ2-7, reads GAGVSQSPSNKVTEKGKDVELRCDPISGHTALYWYRQSLGQGLEFLIYFQGNSAPDKSGLPSDRFSAERTGGSVSTLTIQRTQQEDSAVYLCASSHSDRLSYEQYFGPGTRLTVT.

The chain links TRBV4-1 to TRBJ2-7; 15 bases line up with TRBD2. The CDR3 is made up of 16 amino acids. V lost 4 bases to trimming and J lost 2 bases; unmatched junction nucleotides: 3. CDR1 MGHRA and CDR2 YSYEKL come from the germline V gene. The CDR3 here is CASSLGLAGGAYEQYF. The CDR3 nucleotides read TGCGCCAGCAGCCTGGGACTAGCGGGGGGCGCCTACGAGCAGTACTTC.

The chain is built from TRBV7-9 and TRBJ2-6; 7 positions agree with TRBD1. This CDR3 is built from 15 residues. Germline loops: CDR1 SEHNR, CDR2 FQNEAQ (reference sequence). With 6 bases clipped from V and 2 bases from J, the junction kept 4 bases outside the gene matches. The DNA of the CDR3 is TGTGCCAGCAGTCCAGGGGGAGCTGGGGCCAACGTCCTGACTTTC. This sequence encodes CASSPGGAGANVLTF. The variable domain in full, completed from reference TRBV7-9 and TRBJ2-6, reads DTGVSQNPRHKITKRGQNVTFRCDPISEHNRLYWYRQTLGQGPEFLTYFQNEAQLEKSRLLSDRFSAERPKGSFSTLEIQRTEQGDSAMYLCASSPGGAGANVLTFGAGSRLTVL.

This clone came up once. The V call is TRBV7-3, the J call TRBJ1-1, with unresolved D. This CDR3 spans 13 amino acids. V was cut by 3 bases and J by 6 bases, with 11 bases left in between. Looked up from germline, CDR1 is SGHTA and CDR2 is FQGTGA. CDR3 protein: CASSFTFAAEAFF. Written as DNA, the CDR3 is TGTGCCAGCAGCTTTACGTTTGCGGCTGAAGCTTTCTTT.

The chain employs TRBV24-1 and TRBJ2-6; D perhaps matches TRBD2 (6 bases). The CDR3 runs to 18 residues. CDR1 and CDR2 (germline): KGHDR, SFDVKD. Trimming stripped 2 bases from V and 2 bases from J, with 15 bases between. The CDR3 is CATSDSGVEAAGANVLTF. Written as DNA, the CDR3 is TGTGCCACCAGTGATTCGGGAGTGGAGGCTGCTGGGGCCAACGTCCTGACTTTC.

This sequence joins TRBV7-2 and TRBJ2-2; TRBD1 matches at 11 bases. Germline V gene data show CDR1 as SGHTA and CDR2 as FQGNSA. J lost 0 bases, V lost 5 bases, and 5 bases had no gene match. The CDR3 runs 17 residues. The CDR3 sequence is CASSRTGGDANTGELFF. In DNA, the CDR3 is TGTGCCAGCAGCCGGACAGGGGGCGACGCGAACACCGGGGAGCTGTTTTTT.

This clone was seen just once. The chain carries TRBV5-1 and TRBJ2-7; tentatively, D is TRBD2 (5 bases). Germline V lookup: CDR1 SGHRS, CDR2 YFSETQ. This CDR3 has 13 residues. With 2 bases removed from V and 7 bases from J, the gap between germline ends came to 13 bases. Written as DNA, the CDR3 is TGCGCCAGCAGCTTCGACGGGTCGGGGGAGCAGTACGTC. This encodes CASSFDGSGEQYV.

The chain carries TRBV7-9 and TRBJ1-1; the match to TRBD1 covers 9 bases. The junction had 7 bases not matched to a gene; V was cut back by 5 bases and J by 3 bases. CDR1 is SEHNR and CDR2 is FQNEAQ in the germline V gene (reference sequence). The CDR3 has 15 residues. The CDR3 coding sequence is TGTGCCAGCAGCCTCGGGACAGGGAGGTACACTGAAGCTTTCTTT. This codes for CASSLGTGRYTEAFF.

This clone has only a few counts. The chain is built from TRBV15 and TRBJ2-1; D is perhaps TRBD1 (5 bases). Trimming cost V 2 bases and J 2 bases, with 10 bases left between them. The length of the CDR3 is 15 residues. Germline CDR1 reads LNHNV; CDR2 reads YYDKDF (reference sequence). CDR3 DNA sequence: TGTGCCACCAGCAGACAGGGTGCAGCCTACAATGAGCAGTTCTTC. Protein product: CATSRQGAAYNEQFF.